This T cell receptor (beta chain) came from a study of beta chain features in type 1 diabetes. For the study at large: Sorted cells, 90 million to 120 million in number, were examined across all samples. Findings and caveats of the study: The influence of HLA type on TCRB rearrangement stayed undetermined.

This clone came up a few times. Its target is not known. Isolated RNA was reverse transcribed in full, so expressed TCRB transcripts were sequenced. Libraries were prepared by immunoSEQ multiplex PCR; TCRdb keeps only in-frame clonotypes and omits some of them. The table records 300,000 to 350,000 clones, around 20% of them present only once. This CDR3 spans 13 amino acids. Between the trimmed V and J ends, which lost 4 bases and 2 bases, there was a span of 9 bases. CDR1 is SGHNT, CDR2 YYREEE, per germline (reference sequence). CD45RO/CCR7/CD25/CD127/CD95/CD27 staining was used to isolate CD4+ naive, central memory, regulatory and stem cell-like memory cells by sorting.

Sequences were obtained from naive CD4+ T cells from blood. This receptor was identified in a woman between 18 and 29 years old in good health. The chain uses TRBV5-4 and TRBJ1-2; D is ambiguous. CDR3 DNA: TGTGCCAGCAGCCCCGACGGGAACTATGGCTACACCTTC. Its protein product is CASSPDGNYGYTF.